A selection of T cell receptor beta chains follows, all from one sample in a study of T cell changes during pregnancy in multiple sclerosis. Sequencing used immunoSEQ multiplex PCR; TCRdb keeps in-frame clones, though not all of them. This table has under 25,000 clones, 87% appearing once. This specimen consisted of CD8+ T cells from peripheral blood mononuclear cells, obtained after pregnancy. The receptor source for this set is a female donor with multiple sclerosis, enrolled in a pregnancy study. Each CDR3 is given with its conserved first and last residue. A D gene is named only where the DNA matches it firmly. The size of a clone is reported for some rows only, either as once, few or many, or as a class for expanded clones.

.,TRBJ2-7,TRBV2,.,TGTGCCAGCAGTGTTACTAGGGAGCAGTACTTC,CASSVTREQYF
.,TRBJ1-4,TRBV7-9,.,TGTGCCAGCAGCCCGGTTGGGGGGGAGGATAATGAAAAACTGTTTTTT,CASSPVGGEDNEKLFF
TRBD1,TRBJ2-7,TRBV25-1,.,TGTGCCAGCAGTAGGGGGCGGAGCTCCTACGAGCAGTACTTC,CASSRGRSSYEQYF
TRBD2,TRBJ2-3,TRBV7-9,once,TGTGCCAGCAGCGGGAGGGGTAGCGGGAGGGCCACAGATACGCAGTATTTT,CASSGRGSGRATDTQYF
.,TRBJ1-4,TRBV5-4,.,TGTGCCAGCAGCTTGTTCGGGGGGGATGAAAAACTGTTTTTT,CASSLFGGDEKLFF
TRBD1,TRBJ2-5,TRBV10-3,.,TGTGCCATCAGTGAAAACAGGGGCGGCGAGACCCAGTACTTC,CAISENRGGETQYF
.,TRBJ1-1,TRBV6-5,medium-sized,TGTGCCAGCAGGGGAAAGGGTCGGGGAACTGAAGCTTTCTTT,CASRGKGRGTEAFF
.,TRBJ2-1,TRBV14,.,TGTGCCAGCAGCCAAGGCGGTATCAATGAGCAGTTCTTC,CASSQGGINEQFF
TRBD2,TRBJ2-1,TRBV9,.,TGTGCCAGCAGCGTAGCTATGGGAGGGTTGTTCAATGAGCAGTTCTTC,CASSVAMGGLFNEQFF
.,TRBJ2-7,TRBV5-1,.,TGCGCCAGCTCCTCAGGGGCCTCCTACGAGCAGTACTTC,CASSSGASYEQYF
.,TRBJ2-3,TRBV11-1,.,TGTGCCAGCAGCTCGGTCAGGGGATTCGGCACAGATACGCAGTATTTT,CASSSVRGFGTDTQYF
.,TRBJ2-5,TRBV6-4,few,TGTGCCAGCAGTGACGGCACACAAGAGACCCAGTACTTC,CASSDGTQETQYF
.,TRBJ2-7,TRBV14,.,TGTGCCAGCAGCCAAGGAGAGGTTGAACAGGGAGCCTACGAGCAGTACTTC,CASSQGEVEQGAYEQYF
TRBD2,TRBJ2-7,TRBV7-2,.,TGTGCCAGCACCGATAGCGGGAGCTACGAGCAGTACTTC,CASTDSGSYEQYF
.,TRBJ1-1,TRBV21-1,.,TGTGCCAGCAGCAAAGGACGACAGGGCCACACTGAAGCTTTCTTT,CASSKGRQGHTEAFF
.,TRBJ1-1,TRBV5-1,.,TGCGCCAGCAGTTTGGGGGAGTATGGCATGAACACTGAAGCTTTCTTT,CASSLGEYGMNTEAFF
.,TRBJ1-1,TRBV7-9,.,TGTGCCAGCAGCCCCGGGGAGGGTTCGGCTTTCTTT,CASSPGEGSAFF
TRBD1,TRBJ2-7,TRBV7-9,.,TGTGCCAGCAGCCCCTTGGGACAGATCTCCTACGAGCAGTACTTC,CASSPLGQISYEQYF
TRBD1,TRBJ1-5,TRBV11-2,.,TGTGCCAGCAGCTTAGACCCTCCCGGACAGGGAACTCAGCCCCAGCATTTT,CASSLDPPGQGTQPQHF
TRBD2,TRBJ2-3,TRBV7-2,.,TGTGCCAGCAGCATGACTAGCGAAAGCACAGATACGCAGTATTTT,CASSMTSESTDTQYF
TRBD2,TRBJ2-2,TRBV7-6,.,TGTGCCAGCAGCTTAGGGCGGGCTAGCGGGTTCACCGGGGAGCTGTTTTTT,CASSLGRASGFTGELFF
.,TRBJ1-5,TRBV5-6,.,TGTGCCAGCAGCTTGGAGGGGCACCCCCGGCCTCCAAATCAGCCCCAGCATTTT,CASSLEGHPRPPNQPQHF
.,TRBJ1-5,TRBV19,once,TGTGCCAGCAGGAGGGGTTCGGGCAATCAGCCCCAGCATTTT,CASRRGSGNQPQHF
TRBD1,TRBJ2-7,TRBV27,.,TGTGCCAGCAGTTCCGGGACAGGGGGCTACGAGCAGTACTTC,CASSSGTGGYEQYF
TRBD1,TRBJ2-7,TRBV6-5,.,TGTGCCAGCAGACCCGGGACAGGATACTACGAGCAGTACTTC,CASRPGTGYYEQYF
.,TRBJ1-2,TRBV28,.,TGTGCCAGCAGTTTACCAGGTGCTAACTATGGCTACACCTTC,CASSLPGANYGYTF
.,TRBJ2-7,TRBV27,.,TGTGCCAGCAGTTTAAGGGGCGTCACCACCTACGAGCAGTACTTC,CASSLRGVTTYEQYF
TRBD1,TRBJ2-1,TRBV7-3,.,TGTGCCAGCAGCTTATGGGGACAGGGGGCCAATGAGCAGTTCTTC,CASSLWGQGANEQFF
TRBD2,TRBJ2-4,TRBV13,once,TGTGCCAGCAGCTTAGTAGCTAGCGGGAGTTCTTGGAACATTCAGTACTTC,CASSLVASGSSWNIQYF
TRBD2,TRBJ2-5,TRBV10-3,.,TGTGCCATCAGTGAGTCGGCGGGAGGCGTACGTAAAGAGACCCAGTACTTC,CAISESAGGVRKETQYF
TRBD2,TRBJ2-1,TRBV7-3,.,TGTGCCAGCAGCCACCACCCGCTAGCGGGGGAGTACAATGAGCAGTTCTTC,CASSHHPLAGEYNEQFF
TRBD2,TRBJ2-3,TRBV7-9,.,TGTGCCAGCAGCGCCTGGACTAGCGGGAGGTACACAGATACGCAGTATTTT,CASSAWTSGRYTDTQYF
TRBD1,TRBJ1-1,TRBV6-6,.,TGTGCCAGCAGACCTGGACAGGGGTTCACTGAAGCTTTCTTT,CASRPGQGFTEAFF
.,TRBJ1-1,TRBV7-9,.,TGTGTCAGCAGCTTAGTCCAGGGTAGGTGGATGAACACTGAAGCTTTCTTT,CVSSLVQGRWMNTEAFF
TRBD2,TRBJ2-3,TRBV6-4,.,TGTGCCAGCAGTGACTCACCAGCGGGAGGCACAGATACGCAGTATTTT,CASSDSPAGGTDTQYF
.,TRBJ2-3,TRBV27,once,TGTGCCAGCAGTCGATGGGGCCCCAGCGTGGATACGCAGTATTTT,CASSRWGPSVDTQYF
.,TRBJ2-2,TRBV28,.,TGTGCCAGCAGCCCTAGTGTCACCGGGGAGCTGTTTTTT,CASSPSVTGELFF
.,TRBJ2-7,TRBV13,.,TGTGCCAGCAGCTCCCCGACAGAAACCTACGAGCAGTACTTC,CASSSPTETYEQYF
.,TRBJ1-2,TRBV2,few,TGTGCCAGCAGTGAAAGTTTCGGGAACTATGGCTACACCTTC,CASSESFGNYGYTF
.,TRBJ1-1,TRBV4-1,.,TGCGCCAGCAGCCTTGACGGGGGCACTGAAGCTTTCTTT,CASSLDGGTEAFF
TRBD1,TRBJ1-4,TRBV28,.,TGTGCCAGCAGTTCCAATGACAGGGGGGAAGAGAGCGAAAAACTGTTTTTT,CASSSNDRGEESEKLFF
TRBD1,TRBJ2-7,TRBV10-3,.,TGTGCCATCAGTGATTCCGGGACAGCTTCCTACGAGCAGTACTTC,CAISDSGTASYEQYF
TRBD2,TRBJ2-2,TRBV27,.,TGTGCCAGCAGTACCATCAAGGTGGTAGCGGGAAACACCGGGGAGCTGTTTTTT,CASSTIKVVAGNTGELFF
.,TRBJ2-7,TRBV6-6,.,TGTGCCAGCAGTTTCATTCGGGAAGGTACCTACGAGCAGTACTTC,CASSFIREGTYEQYF
TRBD1,TRBJ1-5,TRBV7-9,once,TGTGCCAGCAGCTCTGCAGGAAGGGGGCGCGATCAGCCCCAGCATTTT,CASSSAGRGRDQPQHF
TRBD1,TRBJ2-7,TRBV5-1,.,TGCGCCAGCAGCTTGGACGCAGGGGGCGGTGAGCAGTACTTC,CASSLDAGGGEQYF
TRBD2,TRBJ2-3,TRBV6-4,.,TGTGCCAGCAGTGCGACTAGCGGGCCCGGAGATACGCAGTATTTT,CASSATSGPGDTQYF
.,TRBJ2-1,TRBV5-1,.,TGCGCCAGCAGCATGGGACTCAGACTGTTCTTC,CASSMGLRLFF
TRBD2,TRBJ2-5,TRBV30,.,TGTGCCTGGAGTCTAGCGGGAGAGGGCCTCCAAGAGACCCAGTACTTC,CAWSLAGEGLQETQYF